These 4 T cell receptor beta chains were sequenced from one sample in a study of control samples from healthy donors and cancer patients. Generated by immunoSEQ multiplex PCR, the TCRdb table keeps only in-frame clones and is missing some. This table holds about 170,000 clones, around 90% found once. The sequenced sample consisted of blood. The receptors derive from a man aged 25 to 40 in good health.

CDR3 nucleotide sequence: TGCGCCAGCAGCCCCGGACAGGAAAATTCACCCCTCCACTTT. Encoded protein: CASSPGQENSPLHF. The chain has TRBV5-1 and TRBJ1-6; 7 nucleotides match TRBD1. Germline V lookup: CDR1 SGHRS, CDR2 YFSETQ. This CDR3 region has 14 residues. V gave up 4 bases and J gave up 7 bases; unmatched junction bases: 5.

The chain joins TRBV6-5 to TRBJ2-5; 7 bases align to TRBD1. Germline V CDR1 and CDR2: MNHEY, SVGAGI. The CDR3 has 14 amino acids. V lost 2 bases to trimming and J lost 6 bases; unmatched junction nucleotides: 6. The CDR3 sequence is CASSYTGAGKTQYF. CDR3 sequence (DNA): TGTGCCAGCAGTTACACAGGGGCCGGAAAGACCCAGTACTTC.

The CDR3 loop is CASSLGGTGVNEKLFF. CDR3 in DNA: TGCGCCAGCAGCTTGGGCGGGACAGGAGTAAATGAAAAACTGTTTTTT. The chain is built from TRBV5-1 and TRBJ1-4; 8 positions match TRBD1. V was clipped by 0 bases and J by 5 bases; unmatched bases: 6. From germline, CDR1 is SGHRS and CDR2 YFSETQ. The CDR3 has 16 amino acids.

This clone was seen once. The rearrangement joins TRBV6-4 to TRBJ1-5; 7 nucleotides match TRBD1. CDR3 length equals 13 residues. Germline loops: CDR1 MRHNA, CDR2 SNTAGT. V trimming: 3 bases; J trimming: 5 bases; junction bases outside the gene matches: 1. The CDR3 here is CASSEQGDQPQHF. CDR3 in DNA: TGTGCCAGCAGTGAGCAGGGGGATCAGCCCCAGCATTTT.